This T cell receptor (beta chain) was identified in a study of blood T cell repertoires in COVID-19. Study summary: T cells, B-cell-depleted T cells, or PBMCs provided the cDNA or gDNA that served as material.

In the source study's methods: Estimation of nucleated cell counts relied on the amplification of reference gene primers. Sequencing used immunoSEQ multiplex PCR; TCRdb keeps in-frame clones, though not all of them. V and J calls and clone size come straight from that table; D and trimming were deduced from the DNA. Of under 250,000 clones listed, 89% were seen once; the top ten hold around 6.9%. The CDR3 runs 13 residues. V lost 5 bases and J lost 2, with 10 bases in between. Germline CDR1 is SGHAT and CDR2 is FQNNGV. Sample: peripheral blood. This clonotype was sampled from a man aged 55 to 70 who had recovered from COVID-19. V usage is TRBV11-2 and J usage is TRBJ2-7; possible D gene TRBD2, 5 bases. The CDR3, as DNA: TGTGCCAGCAGCCCTACCGGGGCCTACGAGCAGTACTTC. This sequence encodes CASSPTGAYEQYF.